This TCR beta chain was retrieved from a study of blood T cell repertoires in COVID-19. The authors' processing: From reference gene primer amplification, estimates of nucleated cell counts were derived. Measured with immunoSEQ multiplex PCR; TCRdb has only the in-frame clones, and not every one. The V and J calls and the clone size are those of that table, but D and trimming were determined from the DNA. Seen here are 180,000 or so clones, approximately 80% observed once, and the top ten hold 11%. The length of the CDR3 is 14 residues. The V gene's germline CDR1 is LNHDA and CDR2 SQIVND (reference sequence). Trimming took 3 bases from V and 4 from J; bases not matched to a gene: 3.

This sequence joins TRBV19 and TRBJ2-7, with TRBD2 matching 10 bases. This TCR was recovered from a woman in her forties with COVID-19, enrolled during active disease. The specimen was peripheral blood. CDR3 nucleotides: TGTGCCAGTAGTATCAGAGCGGGAGGGTACGAGCAGTACTTC. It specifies CASSIRAGGYEQYF.